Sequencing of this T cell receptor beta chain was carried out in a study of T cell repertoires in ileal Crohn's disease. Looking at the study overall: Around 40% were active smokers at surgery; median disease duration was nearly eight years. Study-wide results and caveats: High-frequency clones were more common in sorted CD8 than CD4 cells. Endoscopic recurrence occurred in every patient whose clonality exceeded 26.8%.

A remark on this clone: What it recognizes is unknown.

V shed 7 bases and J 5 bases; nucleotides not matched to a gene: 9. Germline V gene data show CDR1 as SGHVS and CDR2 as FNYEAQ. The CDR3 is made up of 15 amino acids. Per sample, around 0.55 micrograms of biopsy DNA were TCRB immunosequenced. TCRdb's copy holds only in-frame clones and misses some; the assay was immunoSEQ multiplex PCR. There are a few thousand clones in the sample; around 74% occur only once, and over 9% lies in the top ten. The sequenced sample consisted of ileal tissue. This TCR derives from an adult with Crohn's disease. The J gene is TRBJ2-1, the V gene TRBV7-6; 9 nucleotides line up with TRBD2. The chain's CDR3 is CASTSLVAGDNEQFF. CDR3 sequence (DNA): TGTGCCAGCACCTCCCTGGTAGCGGGGGACAATGAGCAGTTCTTC.